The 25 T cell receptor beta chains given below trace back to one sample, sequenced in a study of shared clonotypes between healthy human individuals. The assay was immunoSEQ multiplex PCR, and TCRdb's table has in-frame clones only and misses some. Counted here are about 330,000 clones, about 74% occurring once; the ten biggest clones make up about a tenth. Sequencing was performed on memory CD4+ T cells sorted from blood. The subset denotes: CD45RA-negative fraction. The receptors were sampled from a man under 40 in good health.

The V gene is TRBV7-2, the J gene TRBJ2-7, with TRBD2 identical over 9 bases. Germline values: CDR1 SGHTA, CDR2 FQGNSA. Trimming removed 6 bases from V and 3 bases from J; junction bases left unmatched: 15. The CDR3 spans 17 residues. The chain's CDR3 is CASSRGVSGRPIYEQYF. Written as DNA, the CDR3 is TGTGCCAGCAGTAGGGGGGTCAGCGGGAGGCCAATCTACGAGCAGTACTTC.

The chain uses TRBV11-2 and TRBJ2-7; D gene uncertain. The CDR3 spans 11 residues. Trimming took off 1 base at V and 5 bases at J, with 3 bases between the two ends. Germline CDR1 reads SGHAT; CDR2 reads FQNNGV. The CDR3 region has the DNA TGTGCCAGCAGCTTAGGACACGAGCAGTACTTC. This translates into CASSLGHEQYF.

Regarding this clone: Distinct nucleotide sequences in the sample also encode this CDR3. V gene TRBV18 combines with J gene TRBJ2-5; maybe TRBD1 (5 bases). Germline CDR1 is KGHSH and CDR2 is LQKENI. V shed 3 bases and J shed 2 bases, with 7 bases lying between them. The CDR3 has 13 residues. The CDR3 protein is CASSPGLQETQYF. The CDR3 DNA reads TGTGCCAGCTCACCGGGGCTTCAAGAGACCCAGTACTTC.

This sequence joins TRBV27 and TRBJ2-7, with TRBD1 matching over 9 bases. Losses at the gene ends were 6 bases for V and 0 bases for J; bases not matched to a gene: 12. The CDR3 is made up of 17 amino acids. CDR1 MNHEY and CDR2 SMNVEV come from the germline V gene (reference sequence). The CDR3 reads CASSPGPGTGRSYEQYF. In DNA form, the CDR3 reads TGTGCCAGCAGCCCGGGACCCGGGACAGGGCGCTCCTACGAGCAGTACTTC.

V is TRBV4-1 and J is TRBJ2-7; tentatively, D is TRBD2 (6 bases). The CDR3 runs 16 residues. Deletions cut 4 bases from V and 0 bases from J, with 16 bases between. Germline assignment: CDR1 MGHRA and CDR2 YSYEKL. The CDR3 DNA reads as TGCGCCAGCAGCCGCATCGCCCTTAGCGGCTCCTACGAGCAGTACTTC. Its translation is CASSRIALSGSYEQYF.

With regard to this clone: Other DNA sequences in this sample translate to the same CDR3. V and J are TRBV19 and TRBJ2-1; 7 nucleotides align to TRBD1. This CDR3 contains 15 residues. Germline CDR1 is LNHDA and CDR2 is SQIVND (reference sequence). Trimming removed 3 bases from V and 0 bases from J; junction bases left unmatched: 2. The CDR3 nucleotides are TGTGCCAGTAGTATTGACAGGGCCTCCTACAATGAGCAGTTCTTC. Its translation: CASSIDRASYNEQFF.

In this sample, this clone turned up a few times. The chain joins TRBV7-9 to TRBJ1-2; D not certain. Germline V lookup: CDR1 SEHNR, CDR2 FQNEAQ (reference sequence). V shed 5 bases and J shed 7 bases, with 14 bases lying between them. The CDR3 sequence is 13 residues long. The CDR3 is CASSPEELPGYTF. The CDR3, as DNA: TGTGCCAGCAGCCCCGAAGAGCTTCCTGGCTACACCTTC. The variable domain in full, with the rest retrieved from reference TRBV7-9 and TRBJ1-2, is DTGVSQNPRHKITKRGQNVTFRCDPISEHNRLYWYRQTLGQGPEFLTYFQNEAQLEKSRLLSDRFSAERPKGSFSTLEIQRTEQGDSAMYLCASSPEELPGYTFGSGTRLTVV.

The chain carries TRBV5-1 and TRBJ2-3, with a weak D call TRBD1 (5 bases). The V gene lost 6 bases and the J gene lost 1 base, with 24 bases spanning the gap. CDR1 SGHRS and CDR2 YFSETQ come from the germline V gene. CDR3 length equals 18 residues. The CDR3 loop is CASTSMGQTFSGTDTQYF. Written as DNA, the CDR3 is TGCGCCAGCACCTCAATGGGGCAAACTTTCTCTGGCACAGATACGCAGTATTTT. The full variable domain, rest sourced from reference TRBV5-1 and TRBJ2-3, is KAGVTQTPRYLIKTRGQQVTLSCSPISGHRSVSWYQQTPGQGLQFLFEYFSETQRNKGNFPGRFSGRQFSNSRSEMNVSTLELGDSALYLCASTSMGQTFSGTDTQYFGPGTRLTVL.

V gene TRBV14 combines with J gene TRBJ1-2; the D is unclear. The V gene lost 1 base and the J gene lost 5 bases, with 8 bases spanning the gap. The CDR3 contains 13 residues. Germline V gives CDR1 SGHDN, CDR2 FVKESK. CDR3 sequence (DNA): TGTGCCAGCAGCCAAGTCGCAGGATATGGCTACACCTTC. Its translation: CASSQVAGYGYTF. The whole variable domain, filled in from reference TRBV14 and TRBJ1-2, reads EAGVTQFPSHSVIEKGQTVTLRCDPISGHDNLYWYRRVMGKEIKFLLHFVKESKQDESGMPNNRFLAERTGGTYSTLKVQPAELEDSGVYFCASSQVAGYGYTFGSGTRLTVV.

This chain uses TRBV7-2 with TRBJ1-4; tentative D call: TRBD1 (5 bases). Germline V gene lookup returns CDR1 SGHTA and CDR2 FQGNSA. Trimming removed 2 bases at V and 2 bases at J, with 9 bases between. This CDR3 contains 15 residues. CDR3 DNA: TGTGCCAGCAGCTTAATGGCAGGGACTAATGAAAAACTGTTTTTT. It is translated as CASSLMAGTNEKLFF.

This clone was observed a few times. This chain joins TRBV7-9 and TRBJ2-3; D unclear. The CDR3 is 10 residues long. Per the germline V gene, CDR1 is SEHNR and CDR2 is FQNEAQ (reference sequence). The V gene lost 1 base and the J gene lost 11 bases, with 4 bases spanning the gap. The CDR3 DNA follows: TGTGCCAGCAGCTTAGGGCAGCAGTATTTT. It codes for CASSLGQQYF.

The CDR3 here is CASSLGSVGTEAFF. The DNA for the CDR3 is TGTGCCAGTAGTCTCGGCTCGGTCGGAACTGAAGCTTTCTTT. The genes are TRBV19 and TRBJ1-1; D is unclear. Germline V gene sequence: CDR1 LNHDA, CDR2 SQIVND (reference sequence). The CDR3 covers 14 residues. V was cut by 5 bases and J by 5 bases, with 15 bases left in between.

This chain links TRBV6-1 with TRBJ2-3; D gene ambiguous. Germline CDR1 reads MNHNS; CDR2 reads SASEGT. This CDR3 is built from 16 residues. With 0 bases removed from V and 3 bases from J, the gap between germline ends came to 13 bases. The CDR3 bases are TGTGCCAGCAGTGAAGCGGGTTGGCGGAGTACAGATACGCAGTATTTT. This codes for CASSEAGWRSTDTQYF.

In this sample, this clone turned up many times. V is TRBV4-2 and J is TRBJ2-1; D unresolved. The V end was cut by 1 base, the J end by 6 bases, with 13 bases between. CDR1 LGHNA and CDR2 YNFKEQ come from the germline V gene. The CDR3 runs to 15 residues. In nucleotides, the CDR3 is TGTGCCAGCAGCCAAGTGGTTAATCTCCCCAATGAGCAGTTCTTC. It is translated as CASSQVVNLPNEQFF.

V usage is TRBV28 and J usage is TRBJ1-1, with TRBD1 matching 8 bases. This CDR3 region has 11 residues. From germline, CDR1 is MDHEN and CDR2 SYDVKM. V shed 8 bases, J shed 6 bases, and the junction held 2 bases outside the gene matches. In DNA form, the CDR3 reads TGTGCCAGCGGACAGGGTCCTGAAGCTTTCTTT. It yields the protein CASGQGPEAFF.

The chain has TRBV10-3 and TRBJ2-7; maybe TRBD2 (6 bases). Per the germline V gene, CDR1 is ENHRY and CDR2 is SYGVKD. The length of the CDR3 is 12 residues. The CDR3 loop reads CGRETRGYEQYF. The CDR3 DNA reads TGTGGGAGGGAGACACGAGGCTACGAGCAGTACTTC.

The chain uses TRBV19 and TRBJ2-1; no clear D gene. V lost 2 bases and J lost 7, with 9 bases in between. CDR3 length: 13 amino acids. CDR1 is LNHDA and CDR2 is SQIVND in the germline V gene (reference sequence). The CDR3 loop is CASSIFKENEQFF. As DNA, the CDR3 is TGTGCCAGTAGTATATTCAAGGAGAATGAGCAGTTCTTC. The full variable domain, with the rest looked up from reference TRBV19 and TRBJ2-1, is DGGITQSPKYLFRKEGQNVTLSCEQNLNHDAMYWYRQDPGQGLRLIYYSQIVNDFQKGDIAEGYSVSREKKESFPLTVTSAQKNPTAFYLCASSIFKENEQFFGPGTRLTVL.

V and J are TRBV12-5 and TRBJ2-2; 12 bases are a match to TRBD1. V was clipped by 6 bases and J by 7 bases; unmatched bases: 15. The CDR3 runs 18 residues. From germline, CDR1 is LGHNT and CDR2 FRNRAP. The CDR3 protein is CASGRSTTGTGGVGELFF. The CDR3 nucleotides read TGTGCTAGTGGCCGAAGCACAACCGGGACAGGGGGCGTCGGGGAGCTGTTTTTT.

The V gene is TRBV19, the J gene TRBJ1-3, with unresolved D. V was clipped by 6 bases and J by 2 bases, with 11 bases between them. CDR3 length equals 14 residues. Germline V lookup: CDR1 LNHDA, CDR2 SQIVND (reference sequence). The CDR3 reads CASRSSAAGNTIYF. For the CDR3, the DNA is TGTGCCAGTAGGAGCAGTGCGGCTGGAAACACCATATATTTT.

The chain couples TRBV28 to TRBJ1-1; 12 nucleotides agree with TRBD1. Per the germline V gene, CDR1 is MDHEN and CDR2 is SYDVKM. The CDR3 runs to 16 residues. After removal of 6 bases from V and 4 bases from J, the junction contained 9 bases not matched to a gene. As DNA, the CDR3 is TGTGCCAGCAGGAGCAGGGACAGGGGGCGCAGCACTGAAGCTTTCTTT. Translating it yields CASRSRDRGRSTEAFF.

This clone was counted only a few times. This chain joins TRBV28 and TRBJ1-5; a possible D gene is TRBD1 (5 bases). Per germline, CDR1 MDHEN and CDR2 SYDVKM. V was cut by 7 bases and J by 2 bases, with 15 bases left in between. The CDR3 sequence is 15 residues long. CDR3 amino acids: CASTLKGSRNQPQHF. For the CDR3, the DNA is TGTGCCAGCACCCTTAAGGGGTCTCGCAATCAGCCCCAGCATTTT. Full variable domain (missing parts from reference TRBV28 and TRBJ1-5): DVKVTQSSRYLVKRTGEKVFLECVQDMDHENMFWYRQDPGLGLRLIYFSYDVKMKEKGDIPEGYSVSREKKERFSLILESASTNQTSMYLCASTLKGSRNQPQHFGDGTRLSIL.

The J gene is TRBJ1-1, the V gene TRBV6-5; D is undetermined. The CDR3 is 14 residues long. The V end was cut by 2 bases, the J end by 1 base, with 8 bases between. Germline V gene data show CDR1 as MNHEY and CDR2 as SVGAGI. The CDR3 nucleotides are TGTGCCAGCAGTTACGGGCTCACGAACACTGAAGCTTTCTTT. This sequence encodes CASSYGLTNTEAFF.

CDR3 residues: CASSLGASGANEQFF. The CDR3 coding sequence is TGTGCCAGCAGCTTAGGGGCTAGCGGGGCCAATGAGCAGTTCTTC. J is TRBJ2-1 and V is TRBV11-3; 9 nucleotides agree with TRBD2. The V gene's germline CDR1 is SGHNT and CDR2 YENEEA. J gave up 6 bases and V 1 base, and 4 bases lay outside the gene matches. This CDR3 has 15 amino acids.

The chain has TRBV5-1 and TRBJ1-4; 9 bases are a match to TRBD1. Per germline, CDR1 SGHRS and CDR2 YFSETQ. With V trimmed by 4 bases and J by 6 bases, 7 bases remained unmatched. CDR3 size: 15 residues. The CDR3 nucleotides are TGCGCCAGCAGCCCGGCGGACAGGGGCGATGAAAAACTGTTTTTT. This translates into CASSPADRGDEKLFF. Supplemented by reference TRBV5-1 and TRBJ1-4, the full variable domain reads KAGVTQTPRYLIKTRGQQVTLSCSPISGHRSVSWYQQTPGQGLQFLFEYFSETQRNKGNFPGRFSGRQFSNSRSEMNVSTLELGDSALYLCASSPADRGDEKLFFGSGTQLSVL.

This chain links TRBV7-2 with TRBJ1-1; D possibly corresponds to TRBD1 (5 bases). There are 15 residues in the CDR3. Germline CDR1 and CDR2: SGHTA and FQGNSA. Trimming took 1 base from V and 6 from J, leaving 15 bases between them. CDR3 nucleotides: TGTGCCAGCAGCTTAGGTATCTGGCAGGGCGCTGAAGCTTTCTTT. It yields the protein CASSLGIWQGAEAFF.